This TCR beta chain is from a study of shared clonotypes between healthy human individuals. Trimming cost V 5 bases and J 6 bases; bases outside gene matches: 15. The CDR3 totals 17 residues. Germline CDR1 reads SEHNR; CDR2 reads FQNEAQ (reference sequence). Every donor, a Caucasian adult, lived in Nashville, Tennessee. Here immunoSEQ multiplex PCR was the method, and the copy in TCRdb shows in-frame clones only, minus some. The sample lists roughly 2,300,000 clones, roughly 90% occurring once. The chain uses TRBV7-9 and TRBJ2-2; 7 bases fit TRBD2. This receptor was obtained from a man between 18 and 29 years old in good health. Some clones in this sample may be carry-over from other donors' samples. Sequences were obtained from naive CD4+ T cells from PBMCs. The subset here: CD45RA+ positively selected. CDR3: CASSQKTGREISGELFF. The CDR3 region has the DNA TGTGCCAGCAGCCAGAAAACGGGGCGGGAGATCTCCGGGGAGCTGTTTTTT.